A single sample gave rise to the 9 T cell receptor beta chains below, sequenced in a study of control samples from healthy donors and cancer patients. Method: immunoSEQ multiplex PCR; TCRdb's copy keeps in-frame clones and lacks some. The sample lists 140,000 or so clones; approximately 91% were seen once. Sample: blood. Receptor source: a man aged 25 to 40 in good health.

The chain uses TRBV19 and TRBJ1-5; D might be TRBD1 (5 bases). The CDR3 is made up of 17 amino acids. Trimming removed 1 base from V and 0 bases from J, with 13 bases in between. Germline CDR1 is LNHDA and CDR2 is SQIVND (reference sequence). The CDR3 DNA sequence: TGTGCCAGTAGTATAGGATGGCGGGGCAATAGCAATCAGCCCCAGCATTTT. Encoded protein: CASSIGWRGNSNQPQHF.

This clone appeared a few times. This sequence joins TRBV18 and TRBJ1-3; TRBD1 is a possible D gene (5 bases). The CDR3 length is 16 residues. Germline V lookup: CDR1 KGHSH, CDR2 LQKENI. Trimming stripped 6 bases from V and 0 bases from J, with 15 bases between. CDR3 sequence (DNA): TGTGCCAGCTCGTCCCGGGGGAGGAGCTCTGGAAACACCATATATTTT. Translation gives CASSSRGRSSGNTIYF.

J is TRBJ1-2 and V is TRBV28; weak D call: TRBD1 (6 bases). Germline CDR1 and CDR2: MDHEN and SYDVKM. The CDR3 length is 15 residues. Between the trimmed V and J ends, which lost 3 bases and 8 bases, there was a span of 19 bases. The CDR3 protein is CASSFGQFGGSGYTF. DNA for the CDR3: TGTGCCAGCAGTTTCGGTCAGTTTGGGGGCTCCGGCTACACCTTC.

The rearrangement joins TRBV6-6 to TRBJ1-5; the D gene is possibly TRBD1 (5 bases). V was clipped by 7 bases and J by 2 bases, with 18 bases between them. This CDR3 has 16 residues. Germline CDR1 is MNHNY and CDR2 is SVGAGI (reference sequence). Written as DNA, the CDR3 is TGTGCCAGCAAAGATTTCGCCCGGGACGGCAATCAGCCCCAGCATTTT. It translates to CASKDFARDGNQPQHF.

The chain employs TRBV10-3 and TRBJ2-3; D gene uncertain. Germline assignment: CDR1 ENHRY and CDR2 SYGVKD. The CDR3 loop spans 14 amino acids. Trimming cost V 4 bases and J 2 bases, with 10 bases left between them. The CDR3 DNA follows: TGTGCCATCAGTGCTCCCGGTTACACAGATACGCAGTATTTT. This codes for CAISAPGYTDTQYF.

V and J are TRBV5-5 and TRBJ2-6; D may correspond to TRBD1 or TRBD2 (5 bases each). Per the germline V gene, CDR1 is SGHKS and CDR2 is YYEKEE (reference sequence). V dropped 0 bases and J dropped 2 bases, with 9 bases sitting between them. The CDR3 length is 16 residues. CDR3 protein: CASSLAGSTGANVLTF. The DNA for the CDR3 is TGTGCCAGCAGCTTGGCAGGGAGTACTGGGGCCAACGTCCTGACTTTC.

The rearrangement joins TRBV28 to TRBJ2-7, with D maybe TRBD1 (5 bases). Trimming shortened V by 5 bases and J by 7 bases, and 15 bases separated the two germline ends. Germline lookup yields CDR1 MDHEN and CDR2 SYDVKM. The CDR3 sequence is 13 residues long. CDR3 protein: CASSPQVLGEQYF. The CDR3 DNA reads as TGTGCCAGCAGTCCACAGGTTTTGGGTGAGCAGTACTTC. Full variable domain (missing parts from reference TRBV28 and TRBJ2-7): DVKVTQSSRYLVKRTGEKVFLECVQDMDHENMFWYRQDPGLGLRLIYFSYDVKMKEKGDIPEGYSVSREKKERFSLILESASTNQTSMYLCASSPQVLGEQYFGPGTRLTVT.

The chain is built from TRBV5-8 and TRBJ2-7; D uncertain. Trimming removed 0 bases from V and 6 bases from J, with 10 bases in between. The germline CDR1 and CDR2 sequences are SGHTS and YDEGEE. The CDR3 sequence is 13 residues long. CDR3 amino acids: CASSLGLMGEQYF. The CDR3 coding sequence is TGTGCCAGCAGCTTGGGGCTTATGGGCGAGCAGTACTTC.

This sequence joins TRBV7-3 and TRBJ2-7; 9 nucleotides align to TRBD2. V shed 4 bases, J shed 7 bases, and the junction held 14 bases outside the gene matches. Germline CDR1 is SGHTA and CDR2 is FQGTGA. The CDR3 covers 16 residues. DNA for the CDR3: TGTGCCAGCAGCTCACAAATAGCGGGGGCGATTGAAGAGCAGTACTTC. This gives the protein CASSSQIAGAIEEQYF.